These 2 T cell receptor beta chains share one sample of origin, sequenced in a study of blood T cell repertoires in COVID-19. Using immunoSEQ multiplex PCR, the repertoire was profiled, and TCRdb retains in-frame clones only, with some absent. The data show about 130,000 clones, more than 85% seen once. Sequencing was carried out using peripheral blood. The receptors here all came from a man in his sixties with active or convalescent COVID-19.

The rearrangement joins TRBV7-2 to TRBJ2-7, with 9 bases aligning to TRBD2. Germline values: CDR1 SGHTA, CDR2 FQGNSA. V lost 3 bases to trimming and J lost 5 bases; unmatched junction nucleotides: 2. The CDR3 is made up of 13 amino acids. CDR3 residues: CASSFASGNEQYF. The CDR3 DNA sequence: TGTGCCAGCAGCTTCGCTAGCGGGAACGAGCAGTACTTC. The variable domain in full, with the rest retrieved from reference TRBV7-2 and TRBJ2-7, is GAGVSQSPSNKVTEKGKDVELRCDPISGHTALYWYRQSLGQGLEFLIYFQGNSAPDKSGLPSDRFSAERTGGSVSTLTIQRTQQEDSAVYLCASSFASGNEQYFGPGTRLTVT.

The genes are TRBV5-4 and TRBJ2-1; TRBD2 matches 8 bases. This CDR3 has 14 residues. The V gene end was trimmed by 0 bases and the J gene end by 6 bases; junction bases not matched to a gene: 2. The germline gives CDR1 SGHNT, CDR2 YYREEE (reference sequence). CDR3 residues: CASSLDGGVNEQFF. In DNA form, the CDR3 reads TGTGCCAGCAGCTTGGACGGGGGGGTCAATGAGCAGTTCTTC.